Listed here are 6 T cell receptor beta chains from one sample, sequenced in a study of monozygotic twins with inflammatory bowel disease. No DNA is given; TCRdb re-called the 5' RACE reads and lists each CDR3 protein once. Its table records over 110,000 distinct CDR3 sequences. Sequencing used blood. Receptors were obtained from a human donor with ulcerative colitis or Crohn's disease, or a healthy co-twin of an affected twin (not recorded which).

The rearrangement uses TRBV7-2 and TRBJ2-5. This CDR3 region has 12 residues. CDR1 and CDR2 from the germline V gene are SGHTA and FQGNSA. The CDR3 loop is CASSSQTPTQYF.

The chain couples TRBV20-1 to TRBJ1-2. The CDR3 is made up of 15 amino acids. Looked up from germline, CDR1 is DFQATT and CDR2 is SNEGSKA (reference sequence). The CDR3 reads CSARDRGVGGYGYTF.

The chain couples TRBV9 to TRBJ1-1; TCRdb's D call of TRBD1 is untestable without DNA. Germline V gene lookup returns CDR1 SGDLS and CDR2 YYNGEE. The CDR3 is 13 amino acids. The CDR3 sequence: CASSGLTGTEAFF. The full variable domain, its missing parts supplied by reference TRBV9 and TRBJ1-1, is DSGVTQTPKHLITATGQRVTLRCSPRSGDLSVYWYQQSLDQGLQFLIQYYNGEERAKGNILERFSAQQFPDLHSELNLSSLELGDSALYFCASSGLTGTEAFFGQGTRLTVV.

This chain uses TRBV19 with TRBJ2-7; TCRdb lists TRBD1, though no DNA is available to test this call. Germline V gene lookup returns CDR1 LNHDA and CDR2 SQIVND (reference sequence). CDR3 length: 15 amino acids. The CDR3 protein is CASSQTSTGGYEQYF.

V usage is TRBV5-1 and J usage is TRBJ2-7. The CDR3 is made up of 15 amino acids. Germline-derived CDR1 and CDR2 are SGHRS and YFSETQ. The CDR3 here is CASSLVQDGSYEQYF.

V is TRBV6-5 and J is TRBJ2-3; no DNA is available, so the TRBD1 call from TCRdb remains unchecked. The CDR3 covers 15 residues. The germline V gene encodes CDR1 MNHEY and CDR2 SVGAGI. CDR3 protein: CASSFSGQGADTQYF.